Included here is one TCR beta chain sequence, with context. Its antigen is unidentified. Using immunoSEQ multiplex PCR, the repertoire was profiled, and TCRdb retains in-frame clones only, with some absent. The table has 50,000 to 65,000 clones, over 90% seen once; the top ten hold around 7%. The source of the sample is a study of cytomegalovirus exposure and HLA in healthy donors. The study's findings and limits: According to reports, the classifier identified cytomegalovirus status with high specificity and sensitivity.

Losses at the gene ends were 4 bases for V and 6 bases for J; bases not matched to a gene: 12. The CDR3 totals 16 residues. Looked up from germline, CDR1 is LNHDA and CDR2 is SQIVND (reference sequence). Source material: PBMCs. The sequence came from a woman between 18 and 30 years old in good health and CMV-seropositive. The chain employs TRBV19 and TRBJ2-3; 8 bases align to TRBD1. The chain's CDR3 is CASSTRGGQGPDTQYF. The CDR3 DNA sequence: TGTGCCAGTAGTACCAGGGGAGGACAGGGCCCTGATACGCAGTATTTT.